The present T cell receptor (beta chain) was sequenced within a study of blood T cell repertoires in COVID-19. Study information: Sites across the United States, Italy and Spain contributed samples from acute and convalescent COVID-19.

The germline CDR1 and CDR2 sequences are MNHEY and SVGAGI. The CDR3 has 14 residues. The V end was cut by 9 bases, the J end by 6 bases, with 20 bases between. In the study's own analysis: Estimated nucleated cell counts came from reference gene primer amplification. Using immunoSEQ multiplex PCR, the repertoire was profiled, and TCRdb retains in-frame clones only, with some absent. V and J calls and clone size come straight from that table; D and trimming were deduced from the DNA. The data show fewer than 350,000 clones, roughly 88% seen once. This clone came up a few times. This chain links TRBV6-5 with TRBJ1-2; D might be TRBD1 (5 bases). Sequenced: peripheral blood. This sequence originates from a man between 18 and 29 years old with active or convalescent COVID-19. The CDR3 protein is CASQRGRREDGYTF. The CDR3 DNA follows: TGTGCCAGTCAAAGGGGCCGGAGAGAAGATGGCTACACCTTC.